This TCR beta chain is drawn from a study of control samples from healthy donors and cancer patients. Using immunoSEQ multiplex PCR, the repertoire was profiled, and TCRdb retains in-frame clones only, with some absent. The data show around 190,000 clones, and the top ten clones hold less than 2.5%. The V end was cut by 1 base, the J end by 6 bases, with 12 bases between. The CDR3 covers 14 residues. CDR1 is SGHVS, CDR2 FNYEAQ, per germline. The chain uses TRBV7-6 and TRBJ1-1; D is unclear. This sequence originates from a woman aged 25 to 39 in good health. Sequencing input: blood. CDR3 region: CASSLGNPPAEAFF. CDR3 nucleotides: TGTGCCAGCAGCTTAGGTAACCCTCCGGCTGAAGCTTTCTTT. Drawing the rest from reference TRBV7-6 and TRBJ1-1, the complete variable domain is GAGVSQSPRYKVTKRGQDVALRCDPISGHVSLYWYRQALGQGPEFLTYFNYEAQQDKSGLPNDRFSAERPEGSISTLTIQRTEQRDSAMYRCASSLGNPPAEAFFGQGTRLTVV.